This TCR beta chain was recorded in a study of CD8 T cells in Susac syndrome. The table lists this clonotype with a few counts. RNA amounts of about 0.45 to 1 ug underwent reverse transcription with random hexamers. One entry per CDR3 protein, called by TCRdb with MiXCR from the immunoSEQ multiplex PCR reads. Of more than 150,000 distinct CDR3 sequences listed, 92% are singletons. Specimen: CD4+ T cells from PBMCs. The TCR comes from a human donor in good health.

CDR3 DNA sequence: TGCAGCGCCGACATTTCAGGGGGCACCGGCGAGCAGTACTTC. It encodes CSADISGGTGEQYF. This rearrangement joins TRBV29-1 to TRBJ2-7; 8 nucleotides agree with TRBD1. Unmatched junction bases numbered 14, after V lost 7 bases and J lost 6 bases. This CDR3 contains 14 residues. Germline V CDR1 and CDR2: SQVTM, ANQGSEA.